This T cell receptor beta chain came from a study of post-analysis software for immune sequencing data. Study results and limitations: Patients with multiple sclerosis recorded significantly lower normalized Chao1 diversity than controls, the study found. Among 5 or 6 TRBV segments more frequent in patients than controls were TRBV5-6, TRBV5-1 and TRBV20-1.

TCR beta cDNA libraries included unique molecular identifiers. Using its own MiXCR run on the PCR reads, TCRdb lists one record per CDR3 protein. The sample lists roughly 800,000 distinct CDR3 sequences, approximately 53% occurring once. There are 14 residues in the CDR3. CDR1 MNHEY and CDR2 SMNVEV come from the germline V gene (reference sequence). The V end was cut by 1 base, the J end by 5 bases, with 11 bases between. In regard to this clonotype: As yet, its antigen is unknown.

The sample taken for sequencing was blood. This receptor was identified in a girl between 5 and 17 years old with multiple sclerosis. The chain combines TRBV27 with TRBJ2-5; D gene unclear. CDR3 region: CASSLYDRRETQYF. The CDR3 DNA reads TGTGCCAGCAGTTTATACGACCGCAGGGAGACCCAGTACTTC.